A selection of T cell receptor beta chains follows, all from one sample in a study of blood T cell repertoires in COVID-19. Sequenced by immunoSEQ multiplex PCR; TCRdb stores in-frame clones only, minus some. The table includes around 130,000 clones, approximately 84% detected once. Material for sequencing was peripheral blood. The receptors come from a woman older than 75 with acute or convalescent COVID-19. The CDR3 runs from the conserved cysteine through the conserved F or W. The D gene is left open where the match is weak. Size is omitted from some rows. Given values are once, few, many or a class for expanded clones.

D: .
V: TRBV6-5
J: TRBJ1-2
size: .
DNA: TGTGCCAGCAGTTACTCGGGCACTGTAAGCTATGGCTACACCTTC
CDR3: CASSYSGTVSYGYTF

D: .
V: TRBV6-5
J: TRBJ1-4
size: .
DNA: TGTGCCAGCAAAAATGGGAGGTGGGAAAATGAAAAACTGTTTTTT
CDR3: CASKNGRWENEKLFF

D: TRBD1
V: TRBV5-6
J: TRBJ1-2
size: once
DNA: TGTGCCAGCAGTTGGACAGGGAGTGACTATGGCTACACCTTC
CDR3: CASSWTGSDYGYTF

D: .
V: TRBV6-5
J: TRBJ1-6
size: .
DNA: TGTGCCAGCAGCCTGACACCGACCCATAATTCACCCCTCCACTTT
CDR3: CASSLTPTHNSPLHF

D: TRBD1
V: TRBV29-1
J: TRBJ2-5
size: .
DNA: TGCAGCGTCCGGGACAGTAACAGGGAGACCCAGTACTTC
CDR3: CSVRDSNRETQYF

D: TRBD2
V: TRBV5-5
J: TRBJ2-1
size: once
DNA: TGTGCCAGCAGCCTAAGCGGGGGGGTCGTCTACAATGAGCAGTTCTTC
CDR3: CASSLSGGVVYNEQFF

D: TRBD1
V: TRBV7-2
J: TRBJ2-7
size: .
DNA: TGTGCCAGCAGCTTAGGGGGGACAGGGCCGTCCTACGAGCAGTACTTC
CDR3: CASSLGGTGPSYEQYF

D: .
V: TRBV18
J: TRBJ1-3
size: .
DNA: TGTGCCAGCTCACCCAGTCAGGCAGCTGGAAACACCATATATTTT
CDR3: CASSPSQAAGNTIYF

D: .
V: TRBV2
J: TRBJ2-3
size: .
DNA: TGTGCCTTAACGACAGCGAAGCAAATTAGCACAGATACGCAGTATTTT
CDR3: CALTTAKQISTDTQYF

D: TRBD1
V: TRBV3-1/TRBV3-2
J: TRBJ1-4
size: once
DNA: TGTGCCAGCAGCACCCGGACAGGGTTTGAAAAACTGTTTTTT
CDR3: CASSTRTGFEKLFF

D: .
V: TRBV10-3
J: TRBJ1-2
size: .
DNA: TGTGCCATCACAGGGGTGGGCTACACCTTC
CDR3: CAITGVGYTF

D: .
V: TRBV7-7
J: TRBJ2-7
size: .
DNA: TGTGCCAGCAGCTTAAACCAGGGGGGCTCCTACGAGCAGTACTTC
CDR3: CASSLNQGGSYEQYF

D: TRBD1
V: TRBV18
J: TRBJ2-7
size: .
DNA: TGTGCCAGCTCACCCCGGACAGGGGGCGACGAGCAGTACTTC
CDR3: CASSPRTGGDEQYF

D: TRBD1
V: TRBV2
J: TRBJ1-2
size: .
DNA: TGTGCCAGCAGTGGACAGGACAGGGGGAACTATGGCTACACCTTC
CDR3: CASSGQDRGNYGYTF

D: .
V: TRBV3-1/TRBV3-2
J: TRBJ2-1
size: .
DNA: TGTGCCAGCAGCCAAGCTGGGACACTAAGCAATGAGCAGTTCTTC
CDR3: CASSQAGTLSNEQFF

D: .
V: TRBV5-1
J: TRBJ1-4
size: .
DNA: TGCGCCAGCAGCTCGAAAGCCTCTAATGAAAAACTGTTTTTT
CDR3: CASSSKASNEKLFF

D: .
V: TRBV7-2
J: TRBJ1-3
size: few
DNA: TGTGCCAGCAGCTTAGTCGCGGGAAACACCATATATTTT
CDR3: CASSLVAGNTIYF

D: .
V: TRBV2
J: TRBJ1-2
size: .
DNA: TGTGCCAGCAGTGAATCTGTCCCCTTCGACAGGCTAAACTATGGCTACACCTTC
CDR3: CASSESVPFDRLNYGYTF

D: TRBD1
V: TRBV9
J: TRBJ1-1
size: .
DNA: TGTGCCAGCAGCGTAGCCCCCGAAACAGGGGGCATTAACACTGAAGCTTTCTTT
CDR3: CASSVAPETGGINTEAFF

D: .
V: TRBV18
J: TRBJ1-4
size: once
DNA: TGTGCCAGCTCACCAATTAAAGCCACAGGGACCTTTGATGAAAAACTGTTTTTT
CDR3: CASSPIKATGTFDEKLFF

D: .
V: TRBV6-2/TRBV6-3
J: TRBJ2-3
size: large
DNA: TGTGCCAGCAGTTACAGGAGTTTGGCGGGAAAAGACACAGATACGCAGTATTTT
CDR3: CASSYRSLAGKDTDTQYF

D: TRBD1
V: TRBV18
J: TRBJ1-6
size: once
DNA: TGTGCCAGCTCACTATCGACAGGGGGCGGCTATAATTCACCCCTCCACTTT
CDR3: CASSLSTGGGYNSPLHF

D: .
V: TRBV12-5
J: TRBJ1-5
size: .
DNA: TGTGCTAGTGGGGAACAACAGGAGCTAAGCAATCAGCCCCAGCATTTT
CDR3: CASGEQQELSNQPQHF

D: .
V: TRBV3-1/TRBV3-2
J: TRBJ1-2
size: .
DNA: TGTGCCAGCAGCCATCCTCAGGGAGGGCGAACTGGCTACACCTTC
CDR3: CASSHPQGGRTGYTF

D: .
V: TRBV12-5
J: TRBJ2-2
size: .
DNA: TGTGCTAGTGGTTTGGTACTCGGGGAAGCCACCGGGGAGCTGTTTTTT
CDR3: CASGLVLGEATGELFF

D: .
V: TRBV19
J: TRBJ1-2
size: once
DNA: TGTGCCAGTAGCATCTCGGGTAGCTACACCTTC
CDR3: CASSISGSYTF

D: .
V: TRBV7-8
J: TRBJ2-2
size: once
DNA: TGTGCCAGCAGCCTACTCGGCGGGGAGCTGTTTTTT
CDR3: CASSLLGGELFF

D: TRBD1
V: TRBV19
J: TRBJ1-2
size: .
DNA: TGTGCCAGTAGTACCGCGACAGGGCTATCCTATGGCTACACCTTC
CDR3: CASSTATGLSYGYTF

D: .
V: TRBV5-1
J: TRBJ1-1
size: few
DNA: TGCGCCAGCAGCTTGGCAGGGGTAGGGACTGAAGCTTTCTTT
CDR3: CASSLAGVGTEAFF

D: TRBD2
V: TRBV19
J: TRBJ2-3
size: .
DNA: TGTGCCAGTAGTCCACTAGCGGCTAGCACAGATACGCAGTATTTT
CDR3: CASSPLAASTDTQYF

D: TRBD2
V: TRBV19
J: TRBJ2-1
size: .
DNA: TGTGCCAGTAGTCCGACTAGCGAATACAATGAGCAGTTCTTC
CDR3: CASSPTSEYNEQFF

D: TRBD2
V: TRBV3-1/TRBV3-2
J: TRBJ2-3
size: .
DNA: TGTGCCAGCAGCCAAGAACTAGCGGAAGATACGCAGTATTTT
CDR3: CASSQELAEDTQYF

D: .
V: TRBV5-1
J: TRBJ1-1
size: .
DNA: TGCGCCAGCAGCTTGGACAGGGTAGTCTCCTTCGATGAAGCTTTCTTT
CDR3: CASSLDRVVSFDEAFF

D: TRBD1
V: TRBV6-6
J: TRBJ2-7
size: .
DNA: TGTGCCAGCAGGGCTCCCGGGACAGTAGCCTACGAGCAGTACTTC
CDR3: CASRAPGTVAYEQYF

D: TRBD2
V: TRBV4-3
J: TRBJ2-7
size: .
DNA: TGCGCCAGCAGCCAAGATCAGGCTAGCGGGAGCTACGAGCAGTACTTC
CDR3: CASSQDQASGSYEQYF

D: TRBD2
V: TRBV4-3
J: TRBJ2-2
size: .
DNA: TGCGCCAGCAGCCAATCTAGAGGGACTACCACCGGGGAGCTGTTTTTT
CDR3: CASSQSRGTTTGELFF

D: .
V: TRBV5-1
J: TRBJ1-1
size: .
DNA: TGCGCCAGCAGCCCAAACAGGCTTATGAACACTGAAGCTTTCTTT
CDR3: CASSPNRLMNTEAFF

D: TRBD1
V: TRBV5-4
J: TRBJ2-7
size: .
DNA: TGTGCCAGCAGCTCGGGACAGAGCTCCTACGAGCAGTACTTC
CDR3: CASSSGQSSYEQYF

D: TRBD2
V: TRBV9
J: TRBJ2-7
size: .
DNA: TGTGCCAGCAGCTCCCCTTACGGGGGAGGGATCCCCCACGAGCAGTACTTC
CDR3: CASSSPYGGGIPHEQYF

D: TRBD2
V: TRBV25-1
J: TRBJ2-5
size: .
DNA: TGTGCCAGCAGTGAACCCCTAGCGGGACCAGAGACCCAGTACTTC
CDR3: CASSEPLAGPETQYF

D: TRBD1
V: TRBV7-2
J: TRBJ2-2
size: .
DNA: TGTGCCAGCAGCTCCTTCGACAGGGGCCCGAACACCGGGGAGCTGTTTTTT
CDR3: CASSSFDRGPNTGELFF

D: TRBD1
V: TRBV5-7
J: TRBJ2-3
size: once
DNA: TGTGCCAGCAGCCGAGGACAGGGCTGCACAGATACGCAGTATTTT
CDR3: CASSRGQGCTDTQYF

D: TRBD1
V: TRBV5-5
J: TRBJ1-3
size: many
DNA: TGTGCCAGCAGCGGGAAAGGACAGGTCTCTGGAAACACCATATATTTT
CDR3: CASSGKGQVSGNTIYF

D: .
V: TRBV6-5
J: TRBJ1-4
size: few
DNA: TGTGCCAGCAGCCTCCAGGGTCTCCGAGCGGAAAAACTGTTTTTT
CDR3: CASSLQGLRAEKLFF

D: .
V: TRBV19
J: TRBJ1-5
size: .
DNA: TGTGCCAGTAGCAAGGGGGGGAATCAGCCCCAGCATTTT
CDR3: CASSKGGNQPQHF

D: TRBD1
V: TRBV25-1
J: TRBJ1-1
size: .
DNA: TGTGCCAGCAGTGATGCGACAGGGCCCACTGAAGCTTTCTTT
CDR3: CASSDATGPTEAFF

D: TRBD1
V: TRBV2
J: TRBJ1-2
size: .
DNA: TGTGCCAGCAGTGAACAGGGGGCCTATGGCTACACCTTC
CDR3: CASSEQGAYGYTF

D: .
V: TRBV27
J: TRBJ1-4
size: .
DNA: TGTGCCAGCAGTCCCCGACAGGCAACTAATGAAAAACTGTTTTTT
CDR3: CASSPRQATNEKLFF

D: TRBD2
V: TRBV4-3
J: TRBJ2-7
size: .
DNA: TGCGCCAGCAGCCAGGAAATTCTCCTAGCGGGCTTATCCTACGAGCAGTACTTC
CDR3: CASSQEILLAGLSYEQYF

D: TRBD1
V: TRBV5-5
J: TRBJ1-1
size: .
DNA: TGTGCCAGCAGCTTTGGCTCAGGGGGCGCGTACACTGAAGCTTTCTTT
CDR3: CASSFGSGGAYTEAFF

D: .
V: TRBV18
J: TRBJ1-2
size: .
DNA: TGTGCCAGCTCACCACCGGGAGGGTTCAAAGATGGCTACACCTTC
CDR3: CASSPPGGFKDGYTF

D: TRBD1
V: TRBV2
J: TRBJ1-3
size: many
DNA: TGTGCCAGCAGTGAGGACAGGGCCATCATATATTTT
CDR3: CASSEDRAIIYF

D: .
V: TRBV5-1
J: TRBJ1-1
size: once
DNA: TGCGCCAGCAGTCCGAGGTCGGGGTACACTGAAGCTTTCTTT
CDR3: CASSPRSGYTEAFF

D: TRBD1
V: TRBV6-1
J: TRBJ1-3
size: .
DNA: TGTGCCAGCAGTGAAGTGGGACAGGCGTCCTCTGGAAACACCATATATTTT
CDR3: CASSEVGQASSGNTIYF

D: .
V: TRBV19
J: TRBJ2-4
size: .
DNA: TGTGCCAGTAGTATCGGTACAGATCCCTTTGACGGAAACATTCAGTACTTC
CDR3: CASSIGTDPFDGNIQYF

D: .
V: TRBV19
J: TRBJ1-1
size: .
DNA: TGTGCCAGTAGTCCCCGGGGAGGGACTGAAGCTTTCTTT
CDR3: CASSPRGGTEAFF

D: .
V: TRBV7-9
J: TRBJ2-5
size: .
DNA: TGTGCCAGCAGCCCCCCCTTCAGGGCGGCGAAAGAGACCCAGTACTTC
CDR3: CASSPPFRAAKETQYF

D: TRBD2
V: TRBV6-2/TRBV6-3
J: TRBJ2-2
size: .
DNA: TGTGCCAGCAGTTCTCTCACTAGCGGGAGGCTCAAGAACACCGGGGAGCTGTTTTTT
CDR3: CASSSLTSGRLKNTGELFF

D: TRBD1
V: TRBV5-1
J: TRBJ1-2
size: .
DNA: TGCGCCAGCAGCCCCCGGACAGGGACATTGGATGGCTACACCTTC
CDR3: CASSPRTGTLDGYTF

D: .
V: TRBV7-2
J: TRBJ1-2
size: .
DNA: TGTGCCAGCAGCCCTCAGATTAACTATGGCTACACCTTC
CDR3: CASSPQINYGYTF